This TCR beta chain was recorded in a study of blood T cell repertoires in COVID-19 (TCRdb year 2020). Turning to the overall study: Samples from collaborators originated in the United States, Italy and Spain and spanned both the acute and convalescent phases of COVID-19. The samples were drawn from the first 160 participants of the ongoing ImmuneRACE study and from some 1,300 subjects provided by 6 global collaborators. Deeply sampled blood TCRbeta repertoires from subjects exposed to, actively infected with, or recovered from COVID-19 were included in the dataset. The sample metadata nearly always contained a de-identified subject ID, COVID-19 status, age in years and sex. Where available, HLA class I and class II types were obtained from metadata supplied by the sample provider rather than from assay-based typing. The repertoires were released in a freely available public database intended as a resource for research on the immune response to SARS-CoV-2. The material from the prospective study consisted of cDNA or gDNA derived from T cells, B-cell-depleted T cells, or PBMCs.

The investigation overall reported the following: How much clinical and demographic metadata was included differed by source and by participant, and the metadata was provided uncurated.

TCRbeta CDR3 regions were amplified from genomic DNA by means of the immunoSEQ Assay, a bias-controlled multiplex PCR. Per the authors' processing: Within the assay, amplification of reference gene primers was used to estimate how many nucleated cells each sample contained. Sequence reads were collapsed and filtered to measure the absolute abundance of every unique TCRbeta CDR3 rearrangement. Productive Simpson clonality was computed per sample as the square root of Simpson's diversity index over productive rearrangements. The clones in this table, taken by TCRdb from immuneACCESS, are in-frame only. Not every clone is retained; where verified, under half of the shortfall comes from an unresolved V gene, and the cause of the rest is unknown. That table is the source of V, J and clone size, and D and trimming were worked out from the DNA. Present in this sample are fewer than 150,000 clones, roughly 81% of which were seen just once. Roughly 13% of the sample is held by the ten biggest clonotypes.

The V end gives up 2 bases and the J end 8 bases, leaving 7 bases in the junction not matched to a gene. The CDR1 and CDR2 encoded by the germline V gene are MGHRA and YSYEKL. The CDR3 goes from the cysteine to the phenylalanine over 15 residues. This entry keeps only the CDR3 DNA: 45 bases, framed from base 1. This clone was counted a few times. Its recognized antigen is unknown. No quality values exist for individual bases; no much larger clone is one base distant. Collaborating institutions collected whole blood in K2EDTA tubes following their own protocols. For TCRbeta analysis, collaborator samples were shipped as frozen whole blood, as isolated PBMCs, or as DNA extracted from either sample type.

This TCR came from a human donor in a cohort sampled during active COVID-19. Sequencing input: peripheral blood. Rearrangement joined TRBV4-1 to TRBJ1-4, and 8 bases in between align with TRBD1. The CDR3 corresponds to CASSQTGGIPEKLFF. The nucleotides read TGCGCCAGCAGCCAAACAGGGGGGATCCCAGAAAAACTGTTTTTT.